Listed here is a single T cell receptor beta chain. The data were taken from a study of T cells expressing NK-cell markers. TCRdb reprocessed the 5' RACE reads, keeping one entry per CDR3 protein, no DNA. Across about 460,000 distinct CDR3 sequences, the top ten clones capture 1.4% to 1.5% of the sample. The germline gives CDR1 KGHSH, CDR2 LQKENI. The CDR3 length is 16 residues. The specimen sequenced was blood T cells: a sorted CD56 or NKG2C T cell subset, CD4+ or CD8+ T cells, or bulk PBMC T cells (not recorded which). This TCR was sampled from a woman in her forties or fifties in good health. The chain employs TRBV18 and TRBJ1-6; TCRdb's assignment of TRBD1 cannot be checked, as there is no DNA. The CDR3 spells CASSPQGQQKNSPLHF.